This T cell receptor beta chain is from a study of cytomegalovirus exposure and HLA in healthy donors. The study, taken as a whole, reports: Published work reported that the classifier diagnosed cytomegalovirus status with high specificity and sensitivity. The tendency of first-cohort TCR clusters to co-occur in the 120 validation repertoires was identified by a subsequent analysis. A few chains linked to CMV were shown in vitro to be specific for CMV antigens.

With respect to this clone: Antigen: not known.

The CDR3 sequence is 14 residues long. Germline CDR1 is MNHEY and CDR2 is SVGAGI. Germline trimming cut 7 bases from V and 6 bases from J; bases unmatched to any gene: 6. The assay was immunoSEQ multiplex PCR, and TCRdb's table has in-frame clones only and misses some. The data contain roughly 150,000 clones, around nine tenths of them singletons. V is TRBV6-5 and J is TRBJ2-2; 9 nucleotides line up with TRBD2. The specimen sequenced was PBMCs. This clonotype was obtained from a man between 18 and 29 years old in good health and CMV-seropositive. CDR3 region: CASTASGDAGELFF. In DNA form, the CDR3 reads TGTGCCAGCACAGCTAGCGGGGACGCCGGGGAGCTGTTTTTT.